This T cell receptor beta chain was sequenced for a study of blood T cell repertoires in COVID-19. Looking at the study overall: Sites across the United States, Italy and Spain contributed samples from acute and convalescent COVID-19. The cDNA or gDNA used as material had been derived from T cells, B-cell-depleted T cells, or PBMCs.

Per the authors' pipeline: Reference gene primer amplification in the assay estimated nucleated cell counts. Measured with immunoSEQ multiplex PCR; TCRdb has only the in-frame clones, and not every one. V, J and clone size derive from that table, while D and trimming were established from the DNA sequence. The sample records hundreds of thousands of clones, approximately 85% being singletons. This TCR came from a man aged 50 to 59 with active or convalescent COVID-19. Sequencing was done on a sample of peripheral blood.

The CDR3 DNA sequence: TGTGCCAGCAGCACGGACGGGACAGGTTGGGGCAATGAGCAGTTCTTC. Amino acids: CASSTDGTGWGNEQFF. The chain links TRBV11-1 to TRBJ2-1, with TRBD1 identical over 8 bases. This CDR3 has 16 residues. Per germline, CDR1 SGHAT and CDR2 FQDESV (reference sequence). Trimming cost V 5 bases and J 6 bases; bases outside gene matches: 12.